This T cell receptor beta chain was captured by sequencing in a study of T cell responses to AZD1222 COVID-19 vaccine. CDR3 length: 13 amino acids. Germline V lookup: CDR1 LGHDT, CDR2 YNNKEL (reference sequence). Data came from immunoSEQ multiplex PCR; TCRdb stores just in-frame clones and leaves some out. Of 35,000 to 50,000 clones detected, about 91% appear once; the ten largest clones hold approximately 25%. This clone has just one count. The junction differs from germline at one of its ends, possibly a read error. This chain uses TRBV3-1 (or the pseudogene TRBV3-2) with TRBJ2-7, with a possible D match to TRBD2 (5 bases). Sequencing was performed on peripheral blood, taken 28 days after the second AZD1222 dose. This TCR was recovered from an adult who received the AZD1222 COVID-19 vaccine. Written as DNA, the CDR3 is TGTGCCAGCAGCTCAGACTATAAACCCCTCCTAACCTTC. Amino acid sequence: CASSSDYKPLLTF.